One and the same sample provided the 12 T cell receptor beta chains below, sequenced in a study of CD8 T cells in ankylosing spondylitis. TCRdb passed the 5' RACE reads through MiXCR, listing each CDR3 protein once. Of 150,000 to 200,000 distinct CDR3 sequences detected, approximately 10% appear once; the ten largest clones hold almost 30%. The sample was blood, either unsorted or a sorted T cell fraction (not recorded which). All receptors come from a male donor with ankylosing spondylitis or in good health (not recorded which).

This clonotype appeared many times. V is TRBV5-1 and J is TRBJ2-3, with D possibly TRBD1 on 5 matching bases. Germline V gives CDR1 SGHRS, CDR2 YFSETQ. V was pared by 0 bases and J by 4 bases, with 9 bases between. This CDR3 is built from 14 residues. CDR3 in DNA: TGCGCCAGCAGCTTGGAGAAGGGGTCAGATACGCAGTATTTT. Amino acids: CASSLEKGSDTQYF.

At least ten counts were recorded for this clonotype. DNA for the CDR3: TGCAGCGTTGGACAGGGGACGTCAGAGACCCAGTACTTC. Amino acid sequence: CSVGQGTSETQYF. This chain connects TRBV29-1 to TRBJ2-5; 8 positions match TRBD1. The trim removed 4 bases at V and 4 bases at J, leaving 5 bases unmatched. The CDR3 spans 13 residues. The germline gives CDR1 SQVTM, CDR2 ANQGSEA. The full variable domain, in which reference TRBV29-1 and TRBJ2-5 provide the parts outside the CDR3, is SAVISQKPSRDICQRGTSLTIQCQVDSQVTMMFWYRQQPGQSLTLIATANQGSEATYESGFVIDKFPISRPNLTFSTLTVSNMSPEDSSIYLCSVGQGTSETQYFGPGTRLLVL.

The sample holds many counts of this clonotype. The CDR3 DNA reads TGTGCTAGTGGTTTCGAAGGCGGGGAGCTGTTTTTT. Protein product: CASGFEGGELFF. This chain connects TRBV12-5 to TRBJ2-2; D remains unclear. The germline V gene encodes CDR1 LGHNT and CDR2 FRNRAP. This CDR3 has 12 residues. The V end lost 3 bases, the J end lost 7 bases, and 6 bases lay between the germline ends.

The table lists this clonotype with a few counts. In DNA, the CDR3 is TGTGCCAGCAGCTCCGTGGGGGAGAAGGTTGAAGCTTTCTTT. Encoded protein: CASSSVGEKVEAFF. The V and J genes are TRBV7-9 and TRBJ1-1; D is possibly TRBD1 (5 bases). Per the germline V gene, CDR1 is SEHNR and CDR2 is FQNEAQ (reference sequence). There are 14 residues in the CDR3. V lost 4 bases and J 7 bases, leaving 16 bases between the germline ends.

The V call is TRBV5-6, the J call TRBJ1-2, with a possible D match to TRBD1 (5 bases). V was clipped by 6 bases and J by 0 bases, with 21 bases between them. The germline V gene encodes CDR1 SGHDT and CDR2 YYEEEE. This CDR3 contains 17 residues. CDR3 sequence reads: CASTNEGNRRTNYGYTF. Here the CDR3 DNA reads TGTGCCAGCACCAACGAGGGGAACAGGCGGACTAACTATGGCTACACCTTC. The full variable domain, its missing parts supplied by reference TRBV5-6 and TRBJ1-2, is DAGVTQSPTHLIKTRGQQVTLRCSPKSGHDTVSWYQQALGQGPQFIFQYYEEEERQRGNFPDRFSGHQFPNYSSELNVNALLLGDSALYLCASTNEGNRRTNYGYTFGSGTRLTVV.

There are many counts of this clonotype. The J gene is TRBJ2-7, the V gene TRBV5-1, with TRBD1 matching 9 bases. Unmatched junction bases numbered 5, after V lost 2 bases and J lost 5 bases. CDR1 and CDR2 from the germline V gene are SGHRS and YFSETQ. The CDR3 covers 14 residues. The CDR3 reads CASSLGQGHHEQYF. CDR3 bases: TGCGCCAGCAGCTTAGGACAGGGGCATCACGAGCAGTACTTC.

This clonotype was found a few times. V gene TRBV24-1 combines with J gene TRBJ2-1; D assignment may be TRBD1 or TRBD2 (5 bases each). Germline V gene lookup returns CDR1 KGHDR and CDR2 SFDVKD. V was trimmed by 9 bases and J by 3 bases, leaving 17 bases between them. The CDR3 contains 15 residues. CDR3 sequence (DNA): TGTGCCACCGGACCCGGGACCGGATTCTACAATGAGCAGTTCTTC. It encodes CATGPGTGFYNEQFF.

The CDR3 sequence is CASSLVGHEDTQYF. DNA of the CDR3: TGTGCCAGCAGCTTGGTGGGACACGAAGATACGCAGTATTTT. The chain recombines TRBV5-4 with TRBJ2-3; D possibly corresponds to TRBD1 (6 bases). Germline V gene lookup returns CDR1 SGHNT and CDR2 YYREEE (reference sequence). V shed 0 bases and J shed 5 bases, with 10 bases lying between them. The CDR3 totals 14 residues.

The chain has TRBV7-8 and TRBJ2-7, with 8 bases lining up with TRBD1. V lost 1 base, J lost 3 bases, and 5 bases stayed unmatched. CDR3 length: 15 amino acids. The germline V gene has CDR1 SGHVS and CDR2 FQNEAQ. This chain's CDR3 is CASSLGGTGHYEQYF. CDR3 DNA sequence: TGTGCCAGCAGCTTAGGGGGGACAGGCCACTACGAGCAGTACTTC.

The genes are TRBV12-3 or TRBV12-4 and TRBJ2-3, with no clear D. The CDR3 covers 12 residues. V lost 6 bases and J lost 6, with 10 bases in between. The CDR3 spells CASSSLGDTQYF. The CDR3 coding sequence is TGTGCCAGCAGCTCACTGGGGGATACGCAGTATTTT.

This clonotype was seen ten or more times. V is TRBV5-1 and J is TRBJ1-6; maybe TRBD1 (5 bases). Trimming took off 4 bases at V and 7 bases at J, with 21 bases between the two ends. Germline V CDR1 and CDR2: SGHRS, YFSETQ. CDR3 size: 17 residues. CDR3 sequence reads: CASSVGQGWDLNSPLHF. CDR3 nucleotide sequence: TGCGCCAGCAGCGTCGGGCAGGGCTGGGACCTAAATTCACCCCTCCACTTT. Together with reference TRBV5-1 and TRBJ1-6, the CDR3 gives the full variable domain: KAGVTQTPRYLIKTRGQQVTLSCSPISGHRSVSWYQQTPGQGLQFLFEYFSETQRNKGNFPGRFSGRQFSNSRSEMNVSTLELGDSALYLCASSVGQGWDLNSPLHFGNGTRLTVT.

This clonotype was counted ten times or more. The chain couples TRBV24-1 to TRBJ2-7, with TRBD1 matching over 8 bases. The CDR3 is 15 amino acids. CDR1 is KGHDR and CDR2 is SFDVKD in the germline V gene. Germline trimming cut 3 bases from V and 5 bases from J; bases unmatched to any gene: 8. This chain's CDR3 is CATSDPGTGRNEQYF. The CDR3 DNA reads TGTGCCACCAGTGATCCCGGGACAGGACGGAACGAGCAGTACTTC.